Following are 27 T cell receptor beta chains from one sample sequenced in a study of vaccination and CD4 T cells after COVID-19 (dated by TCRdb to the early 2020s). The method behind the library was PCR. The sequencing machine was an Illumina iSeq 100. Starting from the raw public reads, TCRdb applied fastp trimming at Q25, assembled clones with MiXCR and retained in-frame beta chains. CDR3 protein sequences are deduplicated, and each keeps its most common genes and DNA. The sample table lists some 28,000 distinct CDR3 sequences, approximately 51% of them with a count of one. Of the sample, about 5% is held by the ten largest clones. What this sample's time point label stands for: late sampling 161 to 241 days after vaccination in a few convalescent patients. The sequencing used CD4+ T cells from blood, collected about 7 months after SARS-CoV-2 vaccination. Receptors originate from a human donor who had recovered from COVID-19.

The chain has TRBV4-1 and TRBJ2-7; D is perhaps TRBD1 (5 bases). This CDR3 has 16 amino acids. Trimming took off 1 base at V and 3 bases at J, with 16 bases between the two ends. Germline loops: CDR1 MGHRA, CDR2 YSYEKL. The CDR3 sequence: CASSQAVNRLDYEQYF. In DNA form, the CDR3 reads TGCGCCAGCAGCCAAGCAGTTAACAGGCTTGACTACGAGCAGTACTTC.

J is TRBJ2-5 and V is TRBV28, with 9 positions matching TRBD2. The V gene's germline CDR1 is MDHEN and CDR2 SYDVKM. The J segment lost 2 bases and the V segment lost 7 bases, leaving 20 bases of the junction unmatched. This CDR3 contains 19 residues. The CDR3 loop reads CASTPITFRGRDLQETQYF. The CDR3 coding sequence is TGTGCCAGCACCCCAATAACTTTTCGCGGGAGGGATTTACAAGAGACCCAGTACTTC.

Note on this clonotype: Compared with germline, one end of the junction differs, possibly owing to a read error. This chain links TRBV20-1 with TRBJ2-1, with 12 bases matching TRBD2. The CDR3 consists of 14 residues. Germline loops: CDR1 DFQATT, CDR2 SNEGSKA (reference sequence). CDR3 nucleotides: TGCAGTGCTAGAGATGGTTCTAGCGGGAGGGTTCGGATCTTC. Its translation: CSARDGSSGRVRIF.

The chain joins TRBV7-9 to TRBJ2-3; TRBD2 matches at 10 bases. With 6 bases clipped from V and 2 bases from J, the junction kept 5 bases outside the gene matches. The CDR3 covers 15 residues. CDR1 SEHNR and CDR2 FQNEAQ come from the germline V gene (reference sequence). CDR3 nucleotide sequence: TGTGCCAGCAGATGGACTAGCGGAAACACAGATACGCAGTATTTT. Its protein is CASRWTSGNTDTQYF.

For the CDR3, the DNA is TGCAGCGCCCCGACTAGCGGGTTTCAAGAGACCCAGTACTTC. Translation gives CSAPTSGFQETQYF. The chain employs TRBV29-1 and TRBJ2-5, with 10 bases aligning to TRBD2. V dropped 7 bases and J dropped 2; count of bases not matched to a gene: 7. There are 14 residues in the CDR3. Germline V gene lookup returns CDR1 SQVTM and CDR2 ANQGSEA.

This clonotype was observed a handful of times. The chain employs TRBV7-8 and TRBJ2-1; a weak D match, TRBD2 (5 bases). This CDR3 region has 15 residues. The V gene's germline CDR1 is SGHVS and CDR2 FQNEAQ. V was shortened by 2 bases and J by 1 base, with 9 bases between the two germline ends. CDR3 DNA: TGTGCCAGCAGCTTAAGAAGCGGATCCTACAATGAGCAGTTCTTC. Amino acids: CASSLRSGSYNEQFF.

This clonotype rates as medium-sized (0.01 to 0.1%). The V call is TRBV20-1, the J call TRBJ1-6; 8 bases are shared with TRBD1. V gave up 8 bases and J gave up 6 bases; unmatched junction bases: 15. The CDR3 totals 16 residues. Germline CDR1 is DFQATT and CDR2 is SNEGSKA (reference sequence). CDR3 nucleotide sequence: TGCAGTCTGACAGGGGCCGCAATGGTCGGTAATTCACCCCTCCACTTT. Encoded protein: CSLTGAAMVGNSPLHF.

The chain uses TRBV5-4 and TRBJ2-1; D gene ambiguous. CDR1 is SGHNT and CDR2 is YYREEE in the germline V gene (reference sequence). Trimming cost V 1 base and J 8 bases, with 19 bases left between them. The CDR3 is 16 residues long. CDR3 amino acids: CASSLFGGPHSDEQFF. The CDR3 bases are TGTGCCAGCAGCTTGTTCGGTGGGCCCCACTCGGATGAGCAGTTCTTC.

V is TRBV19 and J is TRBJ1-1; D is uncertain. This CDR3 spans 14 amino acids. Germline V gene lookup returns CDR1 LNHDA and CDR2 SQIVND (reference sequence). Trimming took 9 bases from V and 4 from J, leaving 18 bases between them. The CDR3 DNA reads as TGTGCCAGCTCCTACCCTTTTGGTAGCACTGAAGCTTTCTTT. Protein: CASSYPFGSTEAFF.

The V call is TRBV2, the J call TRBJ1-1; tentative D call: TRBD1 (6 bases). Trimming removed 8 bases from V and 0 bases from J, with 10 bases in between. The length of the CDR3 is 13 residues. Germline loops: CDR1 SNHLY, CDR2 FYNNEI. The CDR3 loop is CASEGEMNTEAFF. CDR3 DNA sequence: TGTGCCAGCGAGGGGGAAATGAACACTGAAGCTTTCTTT.

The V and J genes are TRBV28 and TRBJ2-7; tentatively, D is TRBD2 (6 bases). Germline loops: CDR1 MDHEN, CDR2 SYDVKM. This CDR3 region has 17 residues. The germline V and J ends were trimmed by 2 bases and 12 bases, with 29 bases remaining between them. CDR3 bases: TGTGCCAGCAGTTTACGCTCTCCCTACGCGGGACCCTTTGCCAGGTACTTC. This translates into CASSLRSPYAGPFARYF.

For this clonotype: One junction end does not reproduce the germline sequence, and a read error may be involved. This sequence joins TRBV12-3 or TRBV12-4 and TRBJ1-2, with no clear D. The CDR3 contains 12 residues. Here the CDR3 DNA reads TGTGCCAGCAGTTTACGACAACATGGCTGCACCTTC. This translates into CASSLRQHGCTF.

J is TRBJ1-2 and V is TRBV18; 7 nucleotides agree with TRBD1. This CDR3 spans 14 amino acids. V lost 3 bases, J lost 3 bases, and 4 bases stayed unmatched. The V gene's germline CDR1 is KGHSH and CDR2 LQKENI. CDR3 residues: CASSPDREYYGYTF. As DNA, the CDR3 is TGTGCCAGCTCACCTGACAGGGAGTACTATGGCTACACCTTC.

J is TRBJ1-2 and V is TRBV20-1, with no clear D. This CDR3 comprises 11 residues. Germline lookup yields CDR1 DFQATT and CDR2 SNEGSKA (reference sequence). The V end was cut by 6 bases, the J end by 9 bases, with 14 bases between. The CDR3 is CSAPSGRSYTF. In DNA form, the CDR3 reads TGCAGTGCCCCTAGCGGTAGGAGCTACACCTTC.

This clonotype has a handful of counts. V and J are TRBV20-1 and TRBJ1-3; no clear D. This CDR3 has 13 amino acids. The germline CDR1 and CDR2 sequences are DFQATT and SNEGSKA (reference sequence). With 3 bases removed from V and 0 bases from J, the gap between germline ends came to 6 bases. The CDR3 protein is CSARGNSGNTIYF. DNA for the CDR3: TGCAGTGCTAGGGGGAACTCTGGAAACACCATATATTTT.

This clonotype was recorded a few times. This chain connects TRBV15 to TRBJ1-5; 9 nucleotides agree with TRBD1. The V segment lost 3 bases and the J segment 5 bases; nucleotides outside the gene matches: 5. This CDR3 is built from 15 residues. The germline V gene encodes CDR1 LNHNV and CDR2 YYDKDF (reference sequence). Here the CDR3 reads CATSRGDRGYQPQHF. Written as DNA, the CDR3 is TGTGCCACCAGCAGGGGCGACAGGGGGTATCAGCCCCAGCATTTT.

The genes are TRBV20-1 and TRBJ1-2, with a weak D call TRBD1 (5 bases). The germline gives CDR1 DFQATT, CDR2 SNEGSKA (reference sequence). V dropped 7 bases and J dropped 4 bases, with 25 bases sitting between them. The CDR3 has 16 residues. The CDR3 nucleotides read TGCAGTGGGGGGTTCAGGCGGGGCCATCGGGGCTATGGCTACACCTTC. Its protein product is CSGGFRRGHRGYGYTF.

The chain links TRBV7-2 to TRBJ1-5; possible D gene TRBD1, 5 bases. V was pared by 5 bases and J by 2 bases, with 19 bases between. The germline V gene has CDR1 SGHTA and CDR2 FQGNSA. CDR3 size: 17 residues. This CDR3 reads CASSPNARGAGNQPQHF. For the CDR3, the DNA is TGTGCCAGCAGCCCGAACGCGCGGGGCGCAGGCAATCAGCCCCAGCATTTT. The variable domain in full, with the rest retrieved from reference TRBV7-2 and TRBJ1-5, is GAGVSQSPSNKVTEKGKDVELRCDPISGHTALYWYRQSLGQGLEFLIYFQGNSAPDKSGLPSDRFSAERTGGSVSTLTIQRTQQEDSAVYLCASSPNARGAGNQPQHFGDGTRLSIL.

The CDR3 nucleotides are TGTGCCAGCAGCTCGACAGGGGATACGCAGTATTTT. Its translation: CASSSTGDTQYF. The chain links TRBV7-3 to TRBJ2-3, with 7 nucleotides matching TRBD1. CDR3 length: 12 amino acids. J was trimmed by 6 bases and V by 4 bases; bases with no gene match: 1. Germline CDR1 is SGHTA and CDR2 is FQGTGA.

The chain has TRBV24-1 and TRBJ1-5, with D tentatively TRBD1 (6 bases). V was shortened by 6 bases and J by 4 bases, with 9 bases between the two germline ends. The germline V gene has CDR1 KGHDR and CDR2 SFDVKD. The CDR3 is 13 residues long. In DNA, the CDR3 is TGTGCCACCAGTAGAGGGGGGAATCAGCCCCAGCATTTT. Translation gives CATSRGGNQPQHF.

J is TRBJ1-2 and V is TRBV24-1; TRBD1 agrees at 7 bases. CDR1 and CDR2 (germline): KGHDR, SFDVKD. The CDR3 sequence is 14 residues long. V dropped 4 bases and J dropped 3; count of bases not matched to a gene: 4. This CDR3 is CATSEPDRHYGYTF. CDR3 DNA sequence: TGTGCCACCAGTGAACCGGACAGGCACTATGGCTACACCTTC.

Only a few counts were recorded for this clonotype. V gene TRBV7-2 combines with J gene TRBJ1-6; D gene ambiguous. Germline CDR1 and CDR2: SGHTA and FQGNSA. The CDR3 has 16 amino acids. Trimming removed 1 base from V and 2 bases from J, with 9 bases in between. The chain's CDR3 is CASSLVRDPYNSPLHF. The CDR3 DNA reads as TGTGCCAGCAGCTTAGTGAGGGATCCCTATAATTCACCCCTCCACTTT.

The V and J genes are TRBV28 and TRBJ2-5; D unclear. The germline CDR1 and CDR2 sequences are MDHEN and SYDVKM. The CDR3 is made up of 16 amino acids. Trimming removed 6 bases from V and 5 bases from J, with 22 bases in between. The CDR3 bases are TGTGCCAGCAGCGAGCCCGGCTCCAAGAGTTTGGAGACCCAGTACTTC. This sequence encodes CASSEPGSKSLETQYF. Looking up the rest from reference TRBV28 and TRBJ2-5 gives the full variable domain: DVKVTQSSRYLVKRTGEKVFLECVQDMDHENMFWYRQDPGLGLRLIYFSYDVKMKEKGDIPEGYSVSREKKERFSLILESASTNQTSMYLCASSEPGSKSLETQYFGPGTRLLVL.

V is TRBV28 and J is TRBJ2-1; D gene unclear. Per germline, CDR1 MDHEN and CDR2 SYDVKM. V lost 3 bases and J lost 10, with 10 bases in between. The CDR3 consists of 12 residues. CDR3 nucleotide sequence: TGTGCCAGCAGTTTGAGGCGTACAGAGCAGTTCTTC. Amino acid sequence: CASSLRRTEQFF.

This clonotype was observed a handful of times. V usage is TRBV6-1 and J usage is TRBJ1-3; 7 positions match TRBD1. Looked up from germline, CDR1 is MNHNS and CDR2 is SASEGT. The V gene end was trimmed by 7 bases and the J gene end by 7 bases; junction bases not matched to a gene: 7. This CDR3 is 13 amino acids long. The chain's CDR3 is CASKGASENTIYF. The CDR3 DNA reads TGTGCCAGCAAGGGGGCCTCCGAGAACACCATATATTTT.

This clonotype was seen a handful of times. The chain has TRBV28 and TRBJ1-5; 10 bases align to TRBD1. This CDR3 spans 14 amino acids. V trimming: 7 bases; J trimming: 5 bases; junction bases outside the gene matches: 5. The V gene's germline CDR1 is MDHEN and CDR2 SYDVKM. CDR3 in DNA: TGTGCCAGCAACCGGGACAGGGGATATCAGCCCCAGCATTTT. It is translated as CASNRDRGYQPQHF.

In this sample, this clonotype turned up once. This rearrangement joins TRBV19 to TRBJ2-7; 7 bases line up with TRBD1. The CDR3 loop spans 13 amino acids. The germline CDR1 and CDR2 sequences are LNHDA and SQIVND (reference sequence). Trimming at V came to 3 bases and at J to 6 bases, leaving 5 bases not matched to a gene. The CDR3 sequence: CASSMGDRVEQYF. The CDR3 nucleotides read TGTGCCAGTAGTATGGGAGACAGGGTCGAGCAGTACTTC.